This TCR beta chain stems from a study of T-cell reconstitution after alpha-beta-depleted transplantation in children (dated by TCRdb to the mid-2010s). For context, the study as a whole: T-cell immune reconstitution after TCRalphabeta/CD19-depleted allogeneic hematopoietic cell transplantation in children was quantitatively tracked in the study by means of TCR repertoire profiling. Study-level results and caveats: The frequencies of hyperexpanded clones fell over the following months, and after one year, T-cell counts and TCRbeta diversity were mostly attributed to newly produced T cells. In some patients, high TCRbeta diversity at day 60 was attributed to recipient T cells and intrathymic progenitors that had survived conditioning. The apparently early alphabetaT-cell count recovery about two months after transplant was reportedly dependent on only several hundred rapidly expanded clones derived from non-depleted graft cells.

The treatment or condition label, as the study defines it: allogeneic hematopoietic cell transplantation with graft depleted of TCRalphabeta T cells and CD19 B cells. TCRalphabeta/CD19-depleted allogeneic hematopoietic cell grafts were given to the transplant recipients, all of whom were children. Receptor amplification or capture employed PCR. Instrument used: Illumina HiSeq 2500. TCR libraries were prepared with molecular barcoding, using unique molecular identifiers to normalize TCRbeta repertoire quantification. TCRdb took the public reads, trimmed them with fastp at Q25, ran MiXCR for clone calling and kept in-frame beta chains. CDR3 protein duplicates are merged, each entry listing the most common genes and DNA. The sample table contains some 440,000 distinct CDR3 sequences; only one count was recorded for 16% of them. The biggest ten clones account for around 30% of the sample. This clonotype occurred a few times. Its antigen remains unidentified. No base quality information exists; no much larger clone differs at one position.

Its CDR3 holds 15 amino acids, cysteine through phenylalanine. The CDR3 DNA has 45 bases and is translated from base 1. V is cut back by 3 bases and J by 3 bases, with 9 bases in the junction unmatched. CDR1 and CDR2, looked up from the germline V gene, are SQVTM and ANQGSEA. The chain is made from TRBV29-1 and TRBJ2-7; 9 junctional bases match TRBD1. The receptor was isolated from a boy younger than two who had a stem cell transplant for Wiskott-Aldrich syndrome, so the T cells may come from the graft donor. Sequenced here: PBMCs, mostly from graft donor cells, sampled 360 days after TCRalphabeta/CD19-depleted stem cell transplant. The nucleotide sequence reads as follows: TGCAGCGTTGAGAGGCGGGACAGGGAGGTCTACGAGCAGTACTTC. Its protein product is CSVERRDREVYEQYF.